The 23 T cell receptor beta chains below were found in one sample sequenced in a study of T cells after yellow fever vaccination (dated by TCRdb to the late 2010s). The treatment or condition label, as the study defines it: live attenuated yellow fever vaccine strain. Libraries came from 5' RACE. TCRdb shows the sequencer as Illumina NovaSeq 6000. Using fastp trimming at Q25 and MiXCR clonotype assembly, TCRdb reanalyzed the public sequencing data and kept in-frame beta chains. Each CDR3 protein appears once, grouped with its most common genes and DNA. The sample table contains some 300,000 distinct CDR3 sequences; only one count was recorded for around 4% of them. Jointly, the top ten make up roughly a quarter of the sample. The source material was PBMCs, sampled on the day of the yellow fever booster vaccination. These TCRs come from a man aged 18 to 29 who received the YFV17D yellow fever vaccine.

This clonotype occurred many times. The gene calls are TRBV20-1 and TRBJ2-5; 9 bases fit TRBD1. With 0 bases clipped from V and 2 bases from J, the junction kept 1 base outside the gene matches. The CDR3 is 14 residues long. Germline CDR1 DFQATT, CDR2 SNEGSKA (reference sequence). The CDR3 nucleotides are TGCAGTGCTAGAGATGGGACAGGGCAAGAGACCCAGTACTTC. Translated, it gives CSARDGTGQETQYF.

This clonotype was detected many times. The chain employs TRBV5-1 and TRBJ1-1, with D possibly matching TRBD1 (5 bases). This CDR3 has 14 amino acids. Germline-derived CDR1 and CDR2 are SGHRS and YFSETQ. Trimming removed 2 bases from V and 2 bases from J, with 10 bases in between. CDR3 sequence (DNA): TGCGCCAGCAGCTTTCTGGGGACTAACACTGAAGCTTTCTTT. Amino acids: CASSFLGTNTEAFF.

The table lists this clonotype with many counts. This chain uses TRBV7-9 with TRBJ1-5; TRBD1 is a possible D gene (5 bases). The V gene's germline CDR1 is SEHNR and CDR2 FQNEAQ (reference sequence). There are 14 residues in the CDR3. V gave up 5 bases and J gave up 0 bases, with 8 bases separating them. CDR3 sequence: CASSGTDSNQPQHF. Here the CDR3 DNA reads TGTGCCAGCAGCGGGACTGATAGCAATCAGCCCCAGCATTTT. The full variable domain, completed using reference TRBV7-9 and TRBJ1-5, is DTGVSQNPRHKITKRGQNVTFRCDPISEHNRLYWYRQTLGQGPEFLTYFQNEAQLEKSRLLSDRFSAERPKGSFSTLEIQRTEQGDSAMYLCASSGTDSNQPQHFGDGTRLSIL.

This clonotype occurred many times. CDR3 in amino acids: CASSSYRLANTGELFF. DNA for the CDR3: TGTGCCAGCAGCTCCTACAGGCTCGCGAACACCGGGGAGCTGTTTTTT. V is TRBV5-6 and J is TRBJ2-2; D perhaps matches TRBD1 (5 bases). Germline V CDR1 and CDR2: SGHDT, YYEEEE. This CDR3 is 16 amino acids long. The ends were cut back, 3 bases at V and 0 bases at J, with 12 bases in the middle.

V and J are TRBV20-1 and TRBJ1-5; D unresolved. Trimming shortened V by 5 bases and J by 1 base, and 6 bases separated the two germline ends. The germline V gene encodes CDR1 DFQATT and CDR2 SNEGSKA (reference sequence). The CDR3 is 12 residues long. CDR3 bases: TGCAGTGCTCAGGCGAGCAATCAGCCCCAGCATTTT. Amino acids: CSAQASNQPQHF.

This clonotype has ten or more counts. The chain is built from TRBV7-3 and TRBJ2-1, with TRBD2 identical over 8 bases. The CDR3 consists of 13 residues. Germline V gives CDR1 SGHTA, CDR2 FQGTGA. V shed 5 bases, J shed 9 bases, and the junction held 6 bases outside the gene matches. Written as DNA, the CDR3 is TGTGCCAGCAGCCCCGGGACTAGGAGTGAGCAGTTCTTC. Translation: CASSPGTRSEQFF.

This clonotype came up many times. The rearrangement uses TRBV18 and TRBJ2-2; D is unresolved. The CDR3 totals 15 residues. V dropped 6 bases and J dropped 3 bases, with 14 bases sitting between them. CDR1 is KGHSH, CDR2 LQKENI, per germline. CDR3 nucleotides: TGTGCCAGCTCTCCCCTCCGGGCCGACACCGGGGAGCTGTTTTTT. This sequence encodes CASSPLRADTGELFF.

This clonotype came up many times. The J gene is TRBJ2-3, the V gene TRBV6-6, with D possibly being TRBD1 (5 bases). From germline, CDR1 is MNHNY and CDR2 SVGAGI (reference sequence). This CDR3 has 15 residues. Trimming took off 6 bases at V and 4 bases at J, with 17 bases between the two ends. CDR3 in amino acids: CASSRQSLGADTQYF. The CDR3 DNA sequence: TGTGCCAGCAGCCGACAGAGCCTTGGGGCAGATACGCAGTATTTT.

The V gene is TRBV10-3, the J gene TRBJ1-3; D is unresolved. Deletions cut 8 bases from V and 4 bases from J, with 12 bases between. CDR1 and CDR2 from the germline V gene are ENHRY and SYGVKD. CDR3 length: 13 residues. The DNA of the CDR3 is TGTGCCATCCCTTGGGAGGCGGGAAACACCATATATTTT. Translating it yields CAIPWEAGNTIYF.

The chain joins TRBV20-1 to TRBJ2-2; D ambiguous. Trimming removed 2 bases at V and 3 bases at J, with 7 bases between. The CDR3 is 13 residues long. Germline CDR1 DFQATT, CDR2 SNEGSKA (reference sequence). CDR3 sequence (DNA): TGCAGTGCTAGACCCCAGGACACCGGGGAGCTGTTTTTT. Its translation is CSARPQDTGELFF.

This clonotype was seen more than once but under ten times. Here the CDR3 reads CASSRDRGQYNEQFF. The CDR3 DNA is TGTGCCAGCAGCAGGGACAGGGGGCAGTACAATGAGCAGTTCTTC. The chain links TRBV7-8 to TRBJ2-1, with 12 nucleotides matching TRBD1. The CDR3 consists of 15 residues. The V and J ends lost 5 bases and 4 bases, in that order; junction bases with no gene match: 3. In germline, CDR1 is SGHVS, CDR2 FQNEAQ. Based on the CDR3 plus reference TRBV7-8 and TRBJ2-1, the full variable domain is GAGVSQSPRYKVAKRGQDVALRCDPISGHVSLFWYQQALGQGPEFLTYFQNEAQLDKSGLPSDRFFAERPEGSVSTLKIQRTQQEDSAVYLCASSRDRGQYNEQFFGPGTRLTVL.

This clonotype was counted only a few times. The chain uses TRBV5-4 and TRBJ1-4; 7 nucleotides match TRBD1. Germline-derived CDR1 and CDR2 are SGHNT and YYREEE (reference sequence). CDR3 length: 15 amino acids. J lost 3 bases, V lost 5 bases, and 7 bases had no gene match. This CDR3 is CASSRQGFPNEKLFF. DNA of the CDR3: TGTGCCAGCAGTCGACAGGGATTCCCTAATGAAAAACTGTTTTTT.

The chain links TRBV28 to TRBJ2-7, with 8 bases that match TRBD1. This CDR3 has 15 residues. Trimming at V came to 5 bases and at J to 1 base, leaving 7 bases not matched to a gene. From germline, CDR1 is MDHEN and CDR2 SYDVKM. The CDR3 sequence: CASSTTGDPSYEQYV. The CDR3 bases are TGTGCCAGCAGTACGACAGGGGATCCATCCTACGAGCAGTACGTC.

This clonotype was recorded many times. The genes are TRBV12-3 or TRBV12-4 and TRBJ2-2; D possibly matches TRBD1 or TRBD2 (5 bases each). CDR3 length: 15 amino acids. Trimming cost V 3 bases and J 1 base, with 9 bases left between them. The CDR3 sequence: CASSLRGRNTGELFF. The CDR3, as DNA: TGTGCCAGCAGTTTGAGGGGACGGAACACCGGGGAGCTGTTTTTT.

This clonotype was recorded many times. The V and J genes are TRBV5-6 and TRBJ2-2, with TRBD1 matching over 7 bases. Looked up from germline, CDR1 is SGHDT and CDR2 is YYEEEE. Trimming at V came to 0 bases and at J to 4 bases, leaving 3 bases not matched to a gene. The CDR3 spans 15 residues. CDR3 in amino acids: CASSLEGAVTGELFF. The DNA of the CDR3 is TGTGCCAGCAGCTTGGAGGGGGCAGTCACCGGGGAGCTGTTTTTT.

This clonotype occurred many times. V usage is TRBV6-5 and J usage is TRBJ2-1; TRBD1 is a possible D gene (6 bases). Trimming left V 2 bases short and J 10 bases short, with 9 bases between. Germline V gene data show CDR1 as MNHEY and CDR2 as SVGAGI. The CDR3 is 12 amino acids. CDR3 loop: CASSYETGEQFF. The CDR3 nucleotides read TGTGCCAGCAGTTACGAGACAGGAGAGCAGTTCTTC.

This clonotype was detected many times. In DNA form, the CDR3 reads TGCGCCAGCAGCAATCGCCCGGGACAGGGCGTACGGTCACCCCTCCACTTT. Translation: CASSNRPGQGVRSPLHF. The chain recombines TRBV4-1 with TRBJ1-6; TRBD1 matches 9 bases. Unmatched junction bases numbered 15, after V lost 5 bases and J lost 10 bases. The CDR3 consists of 17 residues. Germline CDR1 reads MGHRA; CDR2 reads YSYEKL.

The rearrangement links TRBV11-2 to TRBJ2-2; D not certain. V shed 5 bases and J shed 5 bases, with 9 bases lying between them. Germline V gene data show CDR1 as SGHAT and CDR2 as FQNNGV. There are 13 residues in the CDR3. The CDR3 DNA reads as TGTGCCAGCAGCCGAGTTCGAACCGGGGAGCTGTTTTTT. It is translated as CASSRVRTGELFF.

This clonotype showed up many times. The chain is built from TRBV7-2 and TRBJ2-3; D may be TRBD1 (5 bases). This CDR3 region has 14 residues. The germline V gene has CDR1 SGHTA and CDR2 FQGNSA. Trimming cost V 3 bases and J 7 bases, with 14 bases left between them. This CDR3 reads CASSLDQGLYTQYF. CDR3 in DNA: TGTGCCAGCAGCTTGGATCAGGGTCTTTATACGCAGTATTTT.

Ten or more counts support this clonotype. This chain joins TRBV18 and TRBJ2-3, with D maybe TRBD1 (5 bases). Trimming took off 6 bases at V and 3 bases at J, with 16 bases between the two ends. The CDR3 runs 15 residues. Per the germline V gene, CDR1 is KGHSH and CDR2 is LQKENI. CDR3 residues: CASSLFPRETDTQYF. Here the CDR3 DNA reads TGTGCCAGCTCCCTTTTCCCCAGGGAAACAGATACGCAGTATTTT.

This clonotype was found many times. The rearrangement joins TRBV4-3 to TRBJ1-2; the D gene is possibly TRBD1 (5 bases). Germline CDR1 reads LGHNA; CDR2 reads YSLEER. The CDR3 has 14 amino acids. Trimming took 0 bases from V and 7 from J, leaving 12 bases between them. CDR3 sequence: CASSQEWDASGYTF. The CDR3 region has the DNA TGCGCCAGCAGCCAAGAATGGGACGCCAGTGGCTACACCTTC.

There are many counts of this clonotype. The chain employs TRBV6-6 and TRBJ1-4, with D hard to call. Germline-derived CDR1 and CDR2 are MNHNY and SVGAGI (reference sequence). V dropped 0 bases and J dropped 8 bases, with 10 bases sitting between them. This CDR3 region has 14 residues. In nucleotides, the CDR3 is TGTGCCAGCAGTTACTCGGAGGGTGCGGAAAAACTGTTTTTT. This gives the protein CASSYSEGAEKLFF.

V gene TRBV20-1 combines with J gene TRBJ2-1; D may be TRBD2 (6 bases). V lost 3 bases, J lost 0 bases, and 12 bases lay in between. The CDR3 totals 15 residues. Germline CDR1 and CDR2: DFQATT and SNEGSKA (reference sequence). CDR3 region: CSARGPEGSYNEQFF. The CDR3 DNA sequence: TGCAGTGCTAGGGGACCGGAGGGCTCCTACAATGAGCAGTTCTTC.